One sample yielded the 24 T cell receptor beta chains listed below, sequenced in a study of blood T cell repertoires in COVID-19. This table comes from immunoSEQ multiplex PCR, and its TCRdb copy is limited to in-frame clones, with some not included. Of 350,000 to 450,000 clones in the sample, roughly 90% were seen once. Specimen: PBMCs or T cells enriched from blood (not recorded which). These receptors originate from a woman aged 40 to 50 who had been exposed to COVID-19.

V gene TRBV14 combines with J gene TRBJ2-3; no reliable D call. Trimming cost V 0 bases and J 2 bases, with 6 bases left between them. CDR3 length: 14 residues. Germline values: CDR1 SGHDN, CDR2 FVKESK. The CDR3 DNA follows: TGTGCCAGCAGCCAAGATCTGGCCACAGATACGCAGTATTTT. Amino acids: CASSQDLATDTQYF.

This clone was observed once. The chain employs TRBV7-9 and TRBJ2-7, with 8 bases lining up with TRBD1. J gave up 5 bases and V 1 base, and 7 bases lay outside the gene matches. Per germline, CDR1 SEHNR and CDR2 FQNEAQ (reference sequence). This CDR3 is 15 amino acids long. The CDR3 region is CASSLGQDRVNEQYF. Written as DNA, the CDR3 is TGTGCCAGCAGCTTAGGTCAGGACAGGGTAAACGAGCAGTACTTC.

This chain joins TRBV11-3 and TRBJ2-3; D is undetermined. The CDR3 is 14 amino acids. V dropped 7 bases and J dropped 0 bases, with 11 bases sitting between them. Germline V gene sequence: CDR1 SGHNT, CDR2 YENEEA. The CDR3 reads CASTSRASTDTQYF. CDR3 in DNA: TGTGCCAGCACGTCCCGCGCCAGCACAGATACGCAGTATTTT. The variable domain in full, with the rest retrieved from reference TRBV11-3 and TRBJ2-3, is EAGVVQSPRYKIIEKKQPVAFWCNPISGHNTLYWYLQNLGQGPELLIRYENEEAVDDSQLPKDRFSAERLKGVDSTLKIQPAELGDSAVYLCASTSRASTDTQYFGPGTRLTVL.

In this sample, this clone turned up a few times. The chain combines TRBV9 with TRBJ1-1; a possible D gene is TRBD1 (6 bases). CDR1 is SGDLS, CDR2 YYNGEE, per germline. The germline V and J ends were trimmed by 4 bases and 5 bases, with 21 bases remaining between them. The CDR3 runs to 16 residues. CDR3 sequence (DNA): TGTGCCAGCAGCCCCCGATCTGGGGGGGCTGGGACTGAAGCTTTCTTT. Protein: CASSPRSGGAGTEAFF.

This sequence joins TRBV7-9 and TRBJ1-1; D is unresolved. The CDR3 is 14 residues long. The V and J ends lost 0 bases and 2 bases respectively, with 7 bases between them. CDR1 is SEHNR, CDR2 FQNEAQ, per germline (reference sequence). CDR3 sequence (DNA): TGTGCCAGCAGCTTAGCGGGCTCTAACACTGAAGCTTTCTTT. This encodes CASSLAGSNTEAFF.

J is TRBJ1-2 and V is TRBV7-9; TRBD1 might be the D (6 bases). V shed 7 bases and J shed 5 bases, with 20 bases lying between them. The CDR3 totals 15 residues. Germline V gene sequence: CDR1 SEHNR, CDR2 FQNEAQ (reference sequence). Written as DNA, the CDR3 is TGTGCCAGCACTATACAGGACAGTGCTACTTATGGCTACACCTTC. Its protein product is CASTIQDSATYGYTF.

The CDR3 DNA reads TGTGCCACGGAGGGCAGGCTCGCGAACACCGGGGAGCTGTTTTTT. Translating gives CATEGRLANTGELFF. This chain uses TRBV24-1 with TRBJ2-2; D is possibly TRBD2 (6 bases). Deletions cut 10 bases from V and 0 bases from J, with 14 bases between. CDR1 is KGHDR and CDR2 is SFDVKD in the germline V gene. This CDR3 contains 15 residues.

The V gene is TRBV6-5, the J gene TRBJ2-7, with a possible D match to TRBD2 (6 bases). Germline CDR1 reads MNHEY; CDR2 reads SVGAGI. The V end was cut by 4 bases, the J end by 3 bases, with 13 bases between. CDR3 length: 14 amino acids. CDR3 nucleotide sequence: TGTGCCAGCAGTTCCGGGACTCAAGGCTACGAGCAGTACTTC. Translating gives CASSSGTQGYEQYF.

The gene calls are TRBV5-1 and TRBJ1-1; no firm D call. The CDR3 loop spans 13 amino acids. Germline V gene data show CDR1 as SGHRS and CDR2 as YFSETQ. Trimming took 1 base from V and 4 from J, leaving 8 bases between them. CDR3 bases: TGCGCCAGCAGCTTGCGGGGAGCCACTGAAGCTTTCTTT. This sequence encodes CASSLRGATEAFF. The full variable domain, completed using reference TRBV5-1 and TRBJ1-1, is KAGVTQTPRYLIKTRGQQVTLSCSPISGHRSVSWYQQTPGQGLQFLFEYFSETQRNKGNFPGRFSGRQFSNSRSEMNVSTLELGDSALYLCASSLRGATEAFFGQGTRLTVV.

The chain couples TRBV30 to TRBJ1-5; D possibly corresponds to TRBD1 (5 bases). Germline lookup yields CDR1 GTSNPN and CDR2 SVGIG (reference sequence). The CDR3 consists of 15 residues. V was clipped by 4 bases and J by 0 bases, with 13 bases between them. CDR3 residues: CAWIFETDSNQPQHF. CDR3 bases: TGTGCCTGGATATTTGAGACAGATAGCAATCAGCCCCAGCATTTT.

The chain joins TRBV18 to TRBJ1-1; a possible D gene is TRBD1 (5 bases). Germline V gene data show CDR1 as KGHSH and CDR2 as LQKENI. The V end was cut by 1 base, the J end by 2 bases, with 14 bases between. The CDR3 is made up of 16 amino acids. CDR3 nucleotides: TGTGCCAGCTCACCACTAAGGGAAGGGGCAAACACTGAAGCTTTCTTT. The encoded protein is CASSPLREGANTEAFF.

This chain joins TRBV3-1 (or the pseudogene TRBV3-2) and TRBJ2-1; 9 nucleotides line up with TRBD2. The J segment lost 5 bases and the V segment lost 4 bases, leaving 9 bases of the junction unmatched. From germline, CDR1 is LGHDT and CDR2 YNNKEL (reference sequence). The CDR3 loop spans 16 amino acids. The CDR3 reads CASSLRGGLAHNEQFF. CDR3 DNA: TGTGCCAGCAGCCTCCGAGGGGGACTAGCCCACAATGAGCAGTTCTTC.

The V and J genes are TRBV21-1 and TRBJ1-2; the D call in the table, TRBD1, was not verified against the DNA. TRBV21-1 is flagged as a pseudogene. This CDR3 contains 16 residues. The DNA for the CDR3 is TGTGCCAGCAGAAAGGTACGGGAGGGGACAGGGTATGGCTACACCTTC. Translated: CASRKVREGTGYGYTF.

The chain recombines TRBV5-4 with TRBJ2-5, with 7 bases that match TRBD2. This CDR3 contains 14 residues. Germline-derived CDR1 and CDR2 are SGHNT and YYREEE (reference sequence). The J segment lost 5 bases and the V segment lost 1 base, leaving 5 bases of the junction unmatched. CDR3: CASSLPGGGETQYF. The CDR3 nucleotides are TGTGCCAGCAGCTTGCCCGGGGGAGGGGAGACCCAGTACTTC. The variable domain in full, completed from reference TRBV5-4 and TRBJ2-5, reads ETGVTQSPTHLIKTRGQQVTLRCSSQSGHNTVSWYQQALGQGPQFIFQYYREEENGRGNFPPRFSGLQFPNYSSELNVNALELDDSALYLCASSLPGGGETQYFGPGTRLLVL.

The rearrangement uses TRBV2 and TRBJ2-5; 7 nucleotides agree with TRBD2. Germline-derived CDR1 and CDR2 are SNHLY and FYNNEI. After removal of 6 bases from V and 1 base from J, the junction contained 8 bases not matched to a gene. The CDR3 covers 15 residues. For the CDR3, the DNA is TGTGCCAGCAGGGGAGCGGGGTGGACCCAAGAGACCCAGTACTTC. It specifies CASRGAGWTQETQYF.

This clone was counted a single time. The V gene is TRBV18, the J gene TRBJ1-2; 8 nucleotides agree with TRBD1. Germline trimming cut 3 bases from V and 8 bases from J; bases unmatched to any gene: 17. There are 17 residues in the CDR3. Per germline, CDR1 KGHSH and CDR2 LQKENI. The CDR3 nucleotides are TGTGCCAGCTCACCCTTCCCGACAGGGGCGAAGGAGAAAGGCTACACCTTC. It is translated as CASSPFPTGAKEKGYTF.

In this sample, this clone turned up once. In nucleotides, the CDR3 is TGTGCCAGTAGTGGAGGGGATTGGAAACTGTTTTTT. This gives the protein CASSGGDWKLFF. This chain links TRBV19 with TRBJ1-4; the D gene is possibly TRBD1 (5 bases). The CDR3 has 12 residues. V was shortened by 5 bases and J by 11 bases, with 12 bases between the two germline ends. Germline-derived CDR1 and CDR2 are LNHDA and SQIVND (reference sequence).

The rearrangement joins TRBV19 to TRBJ1-6; no definite D call. The V end was cut by 7 bases, the J end by 7 bases, with 17 bases between. Germline assignment: CDR1 LNHDA and CDR2 SQIVND (reference sequence). The CDR3 runs to 15 residues. The CDR3 DNA sequence: TGTGCCAGTAACCGCGCCGGGGTTCCCAATTCACCCCTCCACTTT. This translates into CASNRAGVPNSPLHF.

V is TRBV19 and J is TRBJ2-1; 14 nucleotides align to TRBD2. The ends lost 7 bases at V and 2 bases at J; junction bases unmatched: 13. The CDR3 length is 19 residues. CDR1 is LNHDA, CDR2 SQIVND, per germline (reference sequence). CDR3 region: CASTKIPGLAGATYNEQFF. CDR3 DNA: TGTGCCAGTACCAAAATACCGGGACTAGCGGGAGCTACCTACAATGAGCAGTTCTTC. Supplemented by reference TRBV19 and TRBJ2-1, the full variable domain reads DGGITQSPKYLFRKEGQNVTLSCEQNLNHDAMYWYRQDPGQGLRLIYYSQIVNDFQKGDIAEGYSVSREKKESFPLTVTSAQKNPTAFYLCASTKIPGLAGATYNEQFFGPGTRLTVL.

The rearrangement links TRBV7-9 to TRBJ1-4, with D unclear. Trimming shortened V by 5 bases and J by 7 bases, and 14 bases separated the two germline ends. Germline V CDR1 and CDR2: SEHNR, FQNEAQ (reference sequence). CDR3 length equals 14 residues. As DNA, the CDR3 is TGTGCCAGCAGCCCCCGCCCCGCGGGTGAAAAACTGTTTTTT. This sequence encodes CASSPRPAGEKLFF.

The sample holds one count of this clone. The chain is built from TRBV6-2 or TRBV6-3 and TRBJ1-5, with D possibly TRBD1 on 5 matching bases. Germline CDR1 reads MNHEY; CDR2 reads SVGEGT. Trimming pared 6 bases from V and 5 bases from J, leaving 17 bases between. This CDR3 spans 15 amino acids. The CDR3 loop reads CASSPNRQTYQPQHF. The CDR3 nucleotides are TGTGCCAGCAGCCCCAATCGACAGACCTATCAGCCCCAGCATTTT.

This chain joins TRBV18 and TRBJ2-7, with TRBD1 identical over 10 bases. V shed 5 bases and J 7 bases; nucleotides not matched to a gene: 8. The germline V gene has CDR1 KGHSH and CDR2 LQKENI. The CDR3 extends over 14 amino acids. The CDR3 loop is CASSSTGGAGEQYF. CDR3 DNA: TGTGCCAGCTCATCGACAGGGGGCGCGGGGGAGCAGTACTTC.

This rearrangement joins TRBV6-5 to TRBJ1-2; the match to TRBD1 covers 9 bases. Germline CDR1 MNHEY, CDR2 SVGAGI. The CDR3 spans 14 residues. The J segment lost 5 bases and the V segment lost 9 bases, leaving 10 bases of the junction unmatched. As DNA, the CDR3 is TGTGCCAGTTCGTCGGGACAGGGAGTTTATGGCTACACCTTC. It is translated as CASSSGQGVYGYTF.

This sequence joins TRBV7-3 and TRBJ2-7; tentative D call: TRBD2 (6 bases). Trimming shortened V by 1 base and J by 2 bases, and 12 bases separated the two germline ends. The V gene's germline CDR1 is SGHTA and CDR2 FQGTGA. The CDR3 is 15 amino acids. CDR3 amino acids: CASSLIGGVPYEQYF. As DNA, the CDR3 is TGTGCCAGCAGCTTAATCGGAGGGGTCCCCTACGAGCAGTACTTC. Full variable domain (remainder filled in from reference TRBV7-3 and TRBJ2-7): GAGVSQTPSNKVTEKGKYVELRCDPISGHTALYWYRQSLGQGPEFLIYFQGTGAADDSGLPNDRFFAVRPEGSVSTLKIQRTERGDSAVYLCASSLIGGVPYEQYFGPGTRLTVT.